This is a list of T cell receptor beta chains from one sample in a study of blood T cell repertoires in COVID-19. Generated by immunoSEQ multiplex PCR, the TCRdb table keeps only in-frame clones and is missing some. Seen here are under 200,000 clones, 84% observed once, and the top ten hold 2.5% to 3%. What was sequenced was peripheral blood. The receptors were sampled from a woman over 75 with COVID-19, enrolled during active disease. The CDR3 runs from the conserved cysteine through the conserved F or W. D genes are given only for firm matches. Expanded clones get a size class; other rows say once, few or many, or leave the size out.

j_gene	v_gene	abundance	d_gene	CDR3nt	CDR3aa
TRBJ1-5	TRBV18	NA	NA	TGTGCCAGCTCACCAACATGGGGGGAGTCATTCTATAGCAATCAGCCCCAGCATTTT	CASSPTWGESFYSNQPQHF
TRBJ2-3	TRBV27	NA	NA	TGTGCCAGCAGTTTTACAGGTACAGATACGCAGTATTTT	CASSFTGTDTQYF
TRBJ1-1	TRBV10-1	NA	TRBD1	TGCGCCAGCAGGCCAGGGGGACTGGACACTGAAGCTTTCTTT	CASRPGGLDTEAFF
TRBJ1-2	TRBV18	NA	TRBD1	TGTGCCAGCTCACCCCTCGACAGGGGGAAAGGCTACACCTTC	CASSPLDRGKGYTF
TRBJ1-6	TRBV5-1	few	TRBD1	TGCGCCAGCAGCCCAAGGACAGGCTCAAATTCACCCCTCCACTTT	CASSPRTGSNSPLHF
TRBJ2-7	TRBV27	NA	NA	TGTGCCAGCAGTCCCCCGGGGGGCAGGTCCTACGAGCAGTACTTC	CASSPPGGRSYEQYF
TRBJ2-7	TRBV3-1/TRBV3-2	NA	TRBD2	TGTGCCAGCAGCCAAGATACCGGGACTAGCGGCGTCTACGAGCAGTACTTC	CASSQDTGTSGVYEQYF
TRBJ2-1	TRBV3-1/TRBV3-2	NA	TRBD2	TGTGCCAGTTGGGGCGGGGGTTCCTACAATGAGCAGTTCTTC	CASWGGGSYNEQFF
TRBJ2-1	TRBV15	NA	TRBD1	TGTGCCACCAGCAGGGCGGGACAGGGGGCCGATGAGCAGTTCTTC	CATSRAGQGADEQFF
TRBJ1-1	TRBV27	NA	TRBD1	TGTGCCAGCAGTATACCATTTAAAGGGGGCATGAACACTGAAGCTTTCTTT	CASSIPFKGGMNTEAFF
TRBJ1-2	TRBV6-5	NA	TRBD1	TGTGCCAGCAGTTCCGTTCAGGGGGCGCGCTTTTATGGCTACACCTTC	CASSSVQGARFYGYTF
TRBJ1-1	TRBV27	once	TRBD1	TGTGCCAGCAGTATAATAACAGGGGGATTGACTGAAGCTTTCTTT	CASSIITGGLTEAFF
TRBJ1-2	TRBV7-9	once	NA	TGTGCCAGCAGCTTAGGAACAGGGTTCCACTATGGCTACACCTTC	CASSLGTGFHYGYTF
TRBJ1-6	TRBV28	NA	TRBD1	TGTGCCAGCAGTCCCGATGGACAGGGGAATTCACCCCTCCACTTT	CASSPDGQGNSPLHF
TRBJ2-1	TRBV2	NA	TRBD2	TGTGCCAGCAGCGACGCTAGCGGGAGGAGAGATGAGCAGTTCTTC	CASSDASGRRDEQFF
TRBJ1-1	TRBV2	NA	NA	TGTGCCAGCAGCTATAGATGGAGCACTGAAGCTTTCTTT	CASSYRWSTEAFF
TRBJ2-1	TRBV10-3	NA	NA	TGTGCCATCAGTGGACTTCACGTACAAGACAATGAGCAGTTCTTC	CAISGLHVQDNEQFF
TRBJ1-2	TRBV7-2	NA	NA	TGTGCCAGCAGCTTAGTGGGCGGGAAGGGCTACACCTTC	CASSLVGGKGYTF
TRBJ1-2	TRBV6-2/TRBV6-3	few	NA	TGTGCCAGCAGTTGGGGGCCTTCCAGGGGCGGCTATGGCTACACCTTC	CASSWGPSRGGYGYTF
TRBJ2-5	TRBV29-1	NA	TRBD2	TGCAGCGTTAGGGTCGGGGGGGCAGCGGAGACCCAGTACTTC	CSVRVGGAAETQYF
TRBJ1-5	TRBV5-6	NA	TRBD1	TGTGCCAGCAGCTTAGGTTCAGGGGGCGGACAGCCCCAGCATTTT	CASSLGSGGGQPQHF
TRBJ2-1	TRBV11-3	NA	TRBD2	TGTGCCAGCAGCGCTACTAGCGGGAGAAGAAATGAGCAGTTCTTC	CASSATSGRRNEQFF
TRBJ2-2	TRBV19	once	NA	TGTGCCAGTAGTTTCCCCCGGGGTCCCGCCAACACCGGGGAGCTGTTTTTT	CASSFPRGPANTGELFF
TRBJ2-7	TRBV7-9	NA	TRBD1	TGTGCCAGCAGCTTAGGCCGGGACAGGTTTTCCTACGAGCAGTACTTC	CASSLGRDRFSYEQYF
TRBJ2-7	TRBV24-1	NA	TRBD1	TGTGCCACCAGTGAGGGACAGGGGTCCCGATACGAGCAGTACTTC	CATSEGQGSRYEQYF
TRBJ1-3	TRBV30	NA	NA	TGTGCCTGGAGGGAGATTGGAAACACCATATATTTT	CAWREIGNTIYF
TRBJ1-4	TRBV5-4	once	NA	TGTGCCAGCAGCTTCTGGAACTCGGGGGGGAGTGAAAAACTGTTTTTT	CASSFWNSGGSEKLFF
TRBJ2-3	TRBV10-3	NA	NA	TGTGCCACAGGAATGGAGGACACAGATACGCAGTATTTT	CATGMEDTDTQYF
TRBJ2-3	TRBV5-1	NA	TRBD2	TGCGCCAGCAGCGAGCCTAGCGGGAGTTGGACAGATACGCAGTATTTT	CASSEPSGSWTDTQYF
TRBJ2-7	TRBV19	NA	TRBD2	TGTGCCAGTAGCACCGGGACTAGCGGCATCTACGAGCAGTACTTC	CASSTGTSGIYEQYF
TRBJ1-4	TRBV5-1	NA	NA	TGCGCCAGCAGCTCCCTTGGGGGGGTCAGTGAAAAACTGTTTTTT	CASSSLGGVSEKLFF
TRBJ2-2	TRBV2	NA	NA	TGTGCCAGCAGTGTCGGTGGGGAGCTGTTTTTT	CASSVGGELFF
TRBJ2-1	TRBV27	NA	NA	TGTGCCAGCAGTTTGCGGGGATACAATGAGCAGTTCTTC	CASSLRGYNEQFF
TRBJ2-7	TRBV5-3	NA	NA	TGTGCCAGAAGCCTGAGTGGGGCCTTGAGCTCCTACGAGCAGTACTTC	CARSLSGALSSYEQYF
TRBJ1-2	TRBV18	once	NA	TGTGCCAGCTCACCACGGACAGTTAATGGCTACACCTTC	CASSPRTVNGYTF
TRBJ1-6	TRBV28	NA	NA	TGTGCCACCGAGTCCTATAATTCACCCCTCCACTTT	CATESYNSPLHF
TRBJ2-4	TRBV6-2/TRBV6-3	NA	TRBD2	TGTGCCAGCAGTGCCCTCCTAGCGGGGAGAAACATTCAGTACTTC	CASSALLAGRNIQYF
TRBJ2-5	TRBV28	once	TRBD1	TGTGCCAGCAGACACAGGGGGAATGGCGAGACCCAGTACTTC	CASRHRGNGETQYF
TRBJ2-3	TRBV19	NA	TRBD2	TGTGCCAGTAGGAAGGGTGGACTAGCGGGAGGAGGAGATACGCAGTATTTT	CASRKGGLAGGGDTQYF
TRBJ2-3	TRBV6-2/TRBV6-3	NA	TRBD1	TGTGCCAGCAGTTACTCCCCGGGACAGGTACCAGATACGCAGTATTTT	CASSYSPGQVPDTQYF
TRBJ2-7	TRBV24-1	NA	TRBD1	TGTGCCACCAGTGACTTAAGGACAGGGGGCTACGAGCAGTACTTC	CATSDLRTGGYEQYF
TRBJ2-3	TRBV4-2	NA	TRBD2	TGTGCCAGCAGCTTAGGGGCCGCGGGGGGGGAAGATACGCAGTATTTT	CASSLGAAGGEDTQYF
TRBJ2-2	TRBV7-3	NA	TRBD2	TGTGCCAGCAGCTTATTAGGTAGCGGGTCCCGGGAGCTGTTTTTT	CASSLLGSGSRELFF
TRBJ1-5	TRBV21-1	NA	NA	TGTGCCAGCAGCAATCACCCAGGGGTGTTTCAGCCCCAGCATTTT	CASSNHPGVFQPQHF
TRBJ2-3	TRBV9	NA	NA	TGTGCCAGCAGCCCAGAAGGGTGGGGGGGCACAGATACGCAGTATTTT	CASSPEGWGGTDTQYF
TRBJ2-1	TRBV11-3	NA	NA	TGTGCCAGCAGCTTAGGACCCACGGGGGTAGACAATGAGCAGTTCTTC	CASSLGPTGVDNEQFF